A single sample gave rise to the 16 T cell receptor beta chains below, sequenced in a study of identical twins. TCRdb reprocessed the 5' RACE reads with MiXCR, giving one entry per CDR3 protein. The sample consists of 140,000 to 150,000 distinct CDR3 sequences, under 4.5% of them appearing once. The sequenced material came from memory T cells sorted from blood. The receptors derive from a man between 18 and 35 years old in good health.

This CDR3 is CASSFGRRRGANVLTF. The CDR3 coding sequence is TGTGCCAGCAGCTTCGGCCGCCGCAGGGGGGCCAACGTCCTGACTTTC. This chain joins TRBV7-8 and TRBJ2-6; D not resolved. The CDR3 covers 16 residues. Trimming pared 3 bases from V and 4 bases from J, leaving 13 bases between. Germline V lookup: CDR1 SGHVS, CDR2 FQNEAQ.

The rearrangement uses TRBV29-1 and TRBJ1-1; D is unresolved. The CDR3 contains 10 residues. Germline CDR1 reads SQVTM; CDR2 reads ANQGSEA. Trimming pared 6 bases from V and 1 base from J, leaving 3 bases between. CDR3 in DNA: TGCAGCGTCGGGAACACTGAAGCTTTCTTT. This gives the protein CSVGNTEAFF.

J is TRBJ1-1 and V is TRBV2; maybe TRBD1 (5 bases). The ends were cut back, 5 bases at V and 3 bases at J, with 13 bases in the middle. This CDR3 comprises 14 residues. Germline V lookup: CDR1 SNHLY, CDR2 FYNNEI. CDR3 DNA: TGTGCCAGCAGTTCCAGGGCGGGGGACACTGAAGCTTTCTTT. Amino acid sequence: CASSSRAGDTEAFF. Based on the CDR3 plus reference TRBV2 and TRBJ1-1, the full variable domain is EPEVTQTPSHQVTQMGQEVILRCVPISNHLYFYWYRQILGQKVEFLVSFYNNEISEKSEIFDDQFSVERPDGSNFTLKIRSTKLEDSAMYFCASSSRAGDTEAFFGQGTRLTVV.

This clonotype was seen repeatedly, ten times or more. The chain links TRBV6-5 to TRBJ1-1; tentative D call: TRBD1 (5 bases). Germline loops: CDR1 MNHEY, CDR2 SVGAGI. V was clipped by 0 bases and J by 5 bases, with 13 bases between them. This CDR3 contains 15 residues. CDR3 sequence: CASSYSAGRGTEAFF. In DNA, the CDR3 is TGTGCCAGCAGTTACTCGGCAGGGAGGGGAACTGAAGCTTTCTTT.

In this sample, this clonotype turned up many times. DNA for the CDR3: TGTGCCAGCAGCTCAATTATGGATTCACCCCTCCACTTT. Its translation is CASSSIMDSPLHF. The genes are TRBV11-2 and TRBJ1-6; D not resolved. V lost 4 bases to trimming and J lost 8 bases, with 9 bases between them. CDR3 length: 13 residues. The germline gives CDR1 SGHAT, CDR2 FQNNGV.

The CDR3: CASSLSSDTYEQYF. CDR3 bases: TGTGCCAGCAGCTTGAGTAGCGACACCTACGAGCAGTACTTC. This chain connects TRBV7-2 to TRBJ2-7; a possible D gene is TRBD2 (5 bases). Trimming cost V 3 bases and J 2 bases, with 11 bases left between them. The germline V gene has CDR1 SGHTA and CDR2 FQGNSA. The CDR3 is 14 amino acids.

This clonotype was counted ten times or more. CDR3 in DNA: TGTGCCAGCAGATCTACTAGCGGGAGGAGGAATGAGCAGTTCTTC. The encoded protein is CASRSTSGRRNEQFF. The gene calls are TRBV6-5 and TRBJ2-1; TRBD2 matches at 12 bases. The junction had 7 bases not matched to a gene; V was cut back by 6 bases and J by 7 bases. CDR3 size: 15 residues. Germline values: CDR1 MNHEY, CDR2 SVGAGI.

As concerns this clonotype: This sequence may be a read error, since a much larger clone differs from it by one base. Likely a read error: the CDR3 ends without its conserved phenylalanine or tryptophan. The gene calls are TRBV4-2 and TRBJ1-1; 8 nucleotides agree with TRBD1. Trimming removed 0 bases from V and 1 base from J; junction bases left unmatched: 1. CDR1 is LGHNA, CDR2 YNFKEQ, per germline. This CDR3 has 15 residues. The CDR3 region is CASSQEGTGNTEAFL. CDR3 nucleotide sequence: TGTGCCAGCAGCCAAGAGGGGACAGGGAACACTGAAGCTTTCTTG.

This clonotype came up many times. The V call is TRBV12-3 or TRBV12-4, the J call TRBJ2-5, with 16 bases fitting TRBD2. The CDR3 totals 17 residues. V lost 7 bases, J lost 2 bases, and 7 bases stayed unmatched. The CDR3 reads CASTSGLAGGRQETQYF. DNA for the CDR3: TGTGCCAGCACCTCGGGACTAGCGGGAGGGCGACAAGAGACCCAGTACTTC.

About this clonotype: One base away lies a much larger clone, so this may be a sequencing read error. The conserved phenylalanine or tryptophan normally closing the CDR3 is absent here, so this likely arose from a read error. In DNA, the CDR3 is TGTGCCAGCAGACCTGGCCGCGGGAGGGAGTCCTACAATGAGCAGTTCTGC. This codes for CASRPGRGRESYNEQFC. The chain has TRBV11-3 and TRBJ2-1; 9 nucleotides match TRBD2. The CDR3 spans 17 residues. Germline lookup yields CDR1 SGHNT and CDR2 YENEEA. Unmatched junction bases numbered 10, after V lost 6 bases and J lost 1 base.

There are many counts of this clonotype. The CDR3 here is CASSMTGLSMGANTEAFF. CDR3 nucleotide sequence: TGTGCCAGCAGCATGACAGGTCTAAGCATGGGTGCGAACACTGAAGCTTTCTTT. This chain links TRBV2 with TRBJ1-1; TRBD1 is a possible D gene (6 bases). Germline lookup yields CDR1 SNHLY and CDR2 FYNNEI. The CDR3 runs 18 residues. V lost 6 bases and J lost 1, with 24 bases in between. Full variable domain (rest looked up from reference TRBV2 and TRBJ1-1): EPEVTQTPSHQVTQMGQEVILRCVPISNHLYFYWYRQILGQKVEFLVSFYNNEISEKSEIFDDQFSVERPDGSNFTLKIRSTKLEDSAMYFCASSMTGLSMGANTEAFFGQGTRLTVV.

This clonotype was seen at least ten times. The V call is TRBV4-1, the J call TRBJ2-3; TRBD2 matches 8 bases. The CDR3 covers 15 residues. Germline V gene lookup returns CDR1 MGHRA and CDR2 YSYEKL. V lost 8 bases and J lost 0; bases outside the gene matches: 7. Written as DNA, the CDR3 is TGCGCCAGCCATGGCGGGGGGAAGAGCACAGATACGCAGTATTTT. Protein: CASHGGGKSTDTQYF.

This clonotype has at least ten counts. This chain links TRBV20-1 with TRBJ1-4, with no clear D. V was trimmed by 1 base and J by 0 bases, leaving 3 bases between them. Per germline, CDR1 DFQATT and CDR2 SNEGSKA (reference sequence). There are 13 residues in the CDR3. CDR3 residues: CSARAATNEKLFF. CDR3 bases: TGCAGTGCTAGAGCCGCAACTAATGAAAAACTGTTTTTT.

Points on this clonotype: A much larger clone lies one base from this, so it may be a read error. The V and J genes are TRBV28 and TRBJ2-6; possible D gene TRBD1, 6 bases. Germline lookup yields CDR1 MDHEN and CDR2 SYDVKM. This CDR3 is built from 18 residues. V was trimmed by 6 bases and J by 3 bases, leaving 21 bases between them. CDR3 nucleotide sequence: TGTGCCAGCAGCTCAACTCGGACAGATCTCTTTGGGGCCAACGTCCTGACTTTC. Translated: CASSSTRTDLFGANVLTF. Full variable domain (outside the CDR3, taken from reference TRBV28 and TRBJ2-6): DVKVTQSSRYLVKRTGEKVFLECVQDMDHENMFWYRQDPGLGLRLIYFSYDVKMKEKGDIPEGYSVSREKKERFSLILESASTNQTSMYLCASSSTRTDLFGANVLTFGAGSRLTVL.

This clonotype was counted ten times or more. V and J are TRBV5-5 and TRBJ2-7; TRBD1 matches at 8 bases. V trimming: 2 bases; J trimming: 2 bases; junction bases outside the gene matches: 6. This CDR3 region has 15 residues. The V gene's germline CDR1 is SGHKS and CDR2 YYEKEE (reference sequence). CDR3 in DNA: TGTGCCAGCAGCTTACCGGGACAGGAAACCTACGAGCAGTACTTC. Its translation is CASSLPGQETYEQYF. Complete variable domain (other parts from reference TRBV5-5 and TRBJ2-7): DAGVTQSPTHLIKTRGQQVTLRCSPISGHKSVSWYQQVLGQGPQFIFQYYEKEERGRGNFPDRFSARQFPNYSSELNVNALLLGDSALYLCASSLPGQETYEQYFGPGTRLTVT.

This clonotype has at least ten counts. The chain couples TRBV27 to TRBJ2-3, with D uncertain. Germline V CDR1 and CDR2: MNHEY, SMNVEV (reference sequence). The CDR3 loop spans 13 amino acids. V gave up 6 bases and J gave up 2 bases, with 9 bases separating them. The CDR3 DNA is TGTGCCAGCAGCCCTCGTCCCACAGATACGCAGTATTTT. Amino acids: CASSPRPTDTQYF.